These 24 T cell receptor beta chains came from one sample sequenced in a study of response to subunit inactivated influenza vaccine (dated by TCRdb to the late 2010s). The library was built by means of RT-PCR. The sample was run on an Illumina HiSeq 2500. The public reads were reprocessed in TCRdb via fastp at Q25 and MiXCR, keeping in-frame beta chains. Rows merge per CDR3 protein into single entries with the most common DNA and genes. This sample has some 540,000 distinct CDR3 sequences in its table, and around 25% of those were observed once. Of the sample, roughly 2.8% is held by the ten largest clones. This sample also belongs to another study, concerning T cells expressing NK-cell markers. As that second study puts it: The TCR beta cDNA libraries were made using 5'RACE template switching, a step that added both a universal primer site and unique molecular identifiers.

The specimen was CD4+ T cells sorted from PBMCs, collected 11 to 12 days after vaccination. These receptors were taken from a man aged 50 or older who received an inactivated influenza vaccine. Donor details come from another sample of the same person, matched by shared clones.

The chain combines TRBV7-6 with TRBJ2-7; D might be TRBD1 or TRBD2, each matching 5 bases. Trimming shortened V by 4 bases and J by 1 base, and 8 bases separated the two germline ends. The germline gives CDR1 SGHVS, CDR2 FNYEAQ. This CDR3 has 13 residues. CDR3 amino acids: CASSWGRSYEQYF. The DNA of the CDR3 is TGTGCCAGCAGCTGGGGACGGTCCTACGAGCAGTACTTC.

The chain employs TRBV7-2 and TRBJ2-2, with D maybe TRBD2 (6 bases). CDR1 and CDR2 from the germline V gene are SGHTA and FQGNSA. The CDR3 runs to 14 residues. The V gene lost 5 bases and the J gene lost 6 bases, with 13 bases spanning the gap. This chain's CDR3 is CASSRLPGAGELFF. The CDR3 coding sequence is TGTGCCAGCAGCCGTCTCCCGGGGGCCGGGGAGCTGTTTTTT.

The chain recombines TRBV20-1 with TRBJ2-1; D is unresolved. CDR3 length: 14 amino acids. Trimming pared 3 bases from V and 0 bases from J, leaving 9 bases between. CDR1 and CDR2 (germline): DFQATT, SNEGSKA (reference sequence). In nucleotides, the CDR3 is TGCAGTGCTAGGGGTCTCAGCTCCTACAATGAGCAGTTCTTC. It encodes CSARGLSSYNEQFF.

This clonotype was counted a few times. The CDR3, as DNA: TGTGCCAGCAGTAAGACTAGCGGGAGGGTGGGTACGCAGTATTTT. As protein: CASSKTSGRVGTQYF. The chain joins TRBV28 to TRBJ2-3, with TRBD2 identical over 14 bases. CDR1 and CDR2 (germline): MDHEN, SYDVKM. This CDR3 has 15 residues. V shed 5 bases and J 8 bases; nucleotides not matched to a gene: 6.

This clonotype appeared a few times. V gene TRBV24-1 combines with J gene TRBJ2-1; 9 bases are shared with TRBD2. CDR3 length equals 16 residues. V was pared by 1 base and J by 5 bases, with 5 bases of the junction left unmatched. Looked up from germline, CDR1 is KGHDR and CDR2 is SFDVKD. The CDR3 reads CATSDFTSGYNNEQFF. The CDR3 DNA sequence: TGTGCCACCAGTGATTTCACTAGCGGGTATAACAATGAGCAGTTCTTC.

CDR3 sequence: CASSLAGYGVGQETQYF. CDR3 DNA sequence: TGCGCCAGCAGCTTGGCGGGCTACGGGGTGGGGCAAGAGACCCAGTACTTC. V gene TRBV5-1 combines with J gene TRBJ2-5; D is possibly TRBD2 (5 bases). Trimming shortened V by 0 bases and J by 2 bases, and 17 bases separated the two germline ends. Germline values: CDR1 SGHRS, CDR2 YFSETQ. This CDR3 has 17 amino acids.

In DNA form, the CDR3 reads TGTGCCAGCAGCTTACGGGGGGGGTGGTCCTACAATGAGCAGTTCTTC. Residues: CASSLRGGWSYNEQFF. The chain joins TRBV7-8 to TRBJ2-1; 8 bases are shared with TRBD2. In germline, CDR1 is SGHVS, CDR2 FQNEAQ. This CDR3 contains 16 residues. V trimming: 2 bases; J trimming: 1 base; junction bases outside the gene matches: 4.

V is TRBV6-2 or TRBV6-3 and J is TRBJ2-1, with a weak D call TRBD2 (6 bases). Germline loops: CDR1 MNHEY, CDR2 SVGEGT. V lost 2 bases and J 8 bases, leaving 16 bases between the germline ends. The CDR3 sequence is 15 residues long. The DNA of the CDR3 is TGTGCCAGCAGTTACCCAGAGAGTAGCGGAGATGAGCAGTTCTTC. Protein product: CASSYPESSGDEQFF.

There are a few counts of this clonotype. The chain links TRBV20-1 to TRBJ2-5, with 9 bases identical to TRBD2. Germline V CDR1 and CDR2: DFQATT, SNEGSKA (reference sequence). The CDR3 is 16 amino acids. With V trimmed by 2 bases and J by 10 bases, 17 bases remained unmatched. CDR3 region: CSARSTLAGFSGVQYF. CDR3 DNA: TGCAGTGCTAGAAGCACCCTAGCGGGATTTTCGGGAGTCCAGTACTTC.

This clonotype was recorded at least ten times. This chain joins TRBV2 and TRBJ1-1; D is possibly TRBD1 (5 bases). The germline V gene has CDR1 SNHLY and CDR2 FYNNEI. This CDR3 is 14 amino acids long. V shed 1 base and J shed 3 bases, with 9 bases lying between them. The CDR3 sequence: CASSEEGDYTEAFF. DNA for the CDR3: TGTGCCAGCAGTGAAGAAGGGGATTACACTGAAGCTTTCTTT.

The sample holds a few counts of this clonotype. The chain recombines TRBV6-1 with TRBJ2-1; the match to TRBD1 covers 7 bases. The germline gives CDR1 MNHNS, CDR2 SASEGT. CDR3 length: 15 residues. The V and J ends lost 4 bases and 4 bases, in that order; junction bases with no gene match: 7. CDR3 protein: CASSADRYWYNEQFF. DNA of the CDR3: TGTGCCAGCAGTGCGGACAGGTATTGGTACAATGAGCAGTTCTTC.

This clonotype was seen more than once but under ten times. V usage is TRBV6-1 and J usage is TRBJ2-1; no reliable D call. CDR1 is MNHNS, CDR2 SASEGT, per germline. The CDR3 extends over 14 amino acids. The V gene lost 2 bases and the J gene lost 5 bases, with 10 bases spanning the gap. The CDR3 protein is CASSEKGLNNEQFF. The CDR3 DNA follows: TGTGCCAGCAGTGAAAAAGGGCTGAACAATGAGCAGTTCTTC.

This clonotype was observed a few times. The V call is TRBV19, the J call TRBJ1-5, with a weak D call TRBD1 (6 bases). Germline V gives CDR1 LNHDA, CDR2 SQIVND (reference sequence). Trimming took 7 bases from V and 4 from J, leaving 11 bases between them. This CDR3 is built from 13 residues. This CDR3 reads CASNRDGNQPQHF. The CDR3 DNA reads as TGTGCCAGTAACAGGGATGGTAATCAGCCCCAGCATTTT.

The chain carries TRBV12-3 or TRBV12-4 and TRBJ2-2; D ambiguous. This CDR3 spans 15 amino acids. V lost 5 bases and J 1 base, leaving 11 bases between the germline ends. CDR3: CASSPARKNTGELFF. CDR3 coding DNA: TGTGCCAGCAGTCCTGCCAGGAAGAACACCGGGGAGCTGTTTTTT.

Only a few counts were recorded for this clonotype. The CDR3 reads CASSQAGFRELFF. The CDR3 DNA is TGTGCCAGCAGCCAAGCTGGGTTTCGGGAGCTGTTTTTT. The rearrangement joins TRBV3-1 to TRBJ2-2; D remains ambiguous. The CDR3 runs to 13 residues. V gave up 1 base and J gave up 9 bases, with 9 bases separating them. Germline V gives CDR1 LGHDT, CDR2 YNNKEL (reference sequence).

V usage is TRBV4-2 and J usage is TRBJ1-2; 9 bases agree with TRBD1. V gave up 3 bases and J gave up 3 bases; unmatched junction bases: 5. Germline assignment: CDR1 LGHNA and CDR2 YNFKEQ. CDR3 length equals 15 residues. Here the CDR3 DNA reads TGTGCCAGCAGCCAGCAGACAGGGGGGGACTATGGCTACACCTTC. Translation: CASSQQTGGDYGYTF.

This sequence joins TRBV29-1 and TRBJ2-5; perhaps TRBD1 as D (5 bases). V lost 7 bases and J lost 3, with 12 bases in between. The CDR3 sequence is 12 residues long. Germline CDR1 and CDR2: SQVTM and ANQGSEA. The CDR3 here is CSGRTGKETQYF. As DNA, the CDR3 is TGCAGCGGGCGAACAGGAAAAGAGACCCAGTACTTC.

CDR3 protein: CASSSRTGPNQPQHF. DNA for the CDR3: TGTGCCAGCAGCAGTCGGACAGGGCCTAATCAGCCCCAGCATTTT. This rearrangement joins TRBV6-2 or TRBV6-3 to TRBJ1-5; 8 bases match TRBD1. Per germline, CDR1 MNHEY and CDR2 SVGEGT. Trimming removed 6 bases from V and 4 bases from J; junction bases left unmatched: 8. The CDR3 runs to 15 residues.

The sample holds a few counts of this clonotype. The chain is built from TRBV20-1 and TRBJ2-7; 8 bases are a match to TRBD2. The CDR3 has 15 residues. V trimming: 3 bases; J trimming: 6 bases; junction bases outside the gene matches: 13. In germline, CDR1 is DFQATT, CDR2 SNEGSKA (reference sequence). CDR3 sequence (DNA): TGCAGTGCTAGTGGGGTTAAAGCGGGAGCCCGCGAGCAGTACTTC. Its protein is CSASGVKAGAREQYF.

The CDR3: CSATGTSGLSTDTQYF. DNA for the CDR3: TGCAGTGCTACCGGGACTAGCGGGCTTAGCACAGATACGCAGTATTTT. The rearrangement uses TRBV20-1 and TRBJ2-3, with 12 bases aligning to TRBD2. Trimming at V came to 4 bases and at J to 0 bases, leaving 5 bases not matched to a gene. There are 16 residues in the CDR3. CDR1 DFQATT and CDR2 SNEGSKA come from the germline V gene (reference sequence).

This chain links TRBV5-1 with TRBJ2-2; no firm D call. Per the germline V gene, CDR1 is SGHRS and CDR2 is YFSETQ. The CDR3 runs to 14 residues. The V end lost 0 bases, the J end lost 6 bases, and 9 bases lay between the germline ends. The CDR3 coding sequence is TGCGCCAGCAGCTTGGAAATTGCTGCCGGGGAGCTGTTTTTT. It codes for CASSLEIAAGELFF.

The chain carries TRBV20-1 and TRBJ2-5; a weak D match, TRBD2 (5 bases). This CDR3 region has 13 residues. V was clipped by 3 bases and J by 5 bases, with 13 bases between them. The germline gives CDR1 DFQATT, CDR2 SNEGSKA (reference sequence). The CDR3 loop is CSARIAPAETQYF. CDR3 in DNA: TGCAGTGCTAGGATAGCGCCCGCGGAGACCCAGTACTTC.

The chain employs TRBV29-1 and TRBJ2-3; the match to TRBD1 covers 7 bases. The CDR3 has 14 residues. The germline V gene has CDR1 SQVTM and CDR2 ANQGSEA. The V and J ends lost 6 bases and 0 bases, in that order; junction bases with no gene match: 6. CDR3 region: CSVQGVGSTDTQYF. The CDR3 DNA is TGCAGCGTCCAGGGGGTCGGAAGCACAGATACGCAGTATTTT.

The V call is TRBV6-1, the J call TRBJ2-5, with TRBD1 matching 7 bases. The J call may be incorrect, as the DNA end agrees better with TRBJ2-1. The CDR3 has 15 residues. Germline loops: CDR1 MNHNS, CDR2 SASEGT. CDR3 loop: CASSELGTAKETQFF. For the CDR3, the DNA is TGTGCCAGCAGTGAATTGGGGACAGCAAAAGAGACCCAGTTCTTC.